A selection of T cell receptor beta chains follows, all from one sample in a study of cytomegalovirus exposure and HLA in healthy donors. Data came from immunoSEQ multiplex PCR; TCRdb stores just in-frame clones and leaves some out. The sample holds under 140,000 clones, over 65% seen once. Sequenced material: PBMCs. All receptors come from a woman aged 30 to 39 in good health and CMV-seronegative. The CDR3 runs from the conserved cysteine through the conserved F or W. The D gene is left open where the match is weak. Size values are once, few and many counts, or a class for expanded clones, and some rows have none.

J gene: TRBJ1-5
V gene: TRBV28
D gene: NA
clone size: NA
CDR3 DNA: TGTGCCAGCAGTAGTAGCTTTCCTCAGCCCCAGCATTTT
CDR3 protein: CASSSSFPQPQHF

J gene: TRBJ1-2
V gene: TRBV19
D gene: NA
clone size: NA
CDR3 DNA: TGTGCCAGTACCGGGGACAATAACTATGGCTACACCTTC
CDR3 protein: CASTGDNNYGYTF

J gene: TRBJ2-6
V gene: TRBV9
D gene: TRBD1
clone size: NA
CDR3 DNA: TGTGCCAGCAGCGTACCCATGGGAGCCGGGACAGGGGGCTCTGGGGCCAACGTCCTGACTTTC
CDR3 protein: CASSVPMGAGTGGSGANVLTF

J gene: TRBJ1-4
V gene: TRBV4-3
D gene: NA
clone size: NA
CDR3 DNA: TGCGCCAGCAGCCGGGTAGAAGCGTCTAATGAAAAACTGTTTTTT
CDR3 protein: CASSRVEASNEKLFF

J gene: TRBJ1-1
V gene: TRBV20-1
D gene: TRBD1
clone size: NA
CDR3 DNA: TGCAGTGCACCCGACAGGGATCAGGCTTTCTTT
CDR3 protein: CSAPDRDQAFF

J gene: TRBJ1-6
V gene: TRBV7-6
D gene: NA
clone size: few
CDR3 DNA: TGTGCCAGCAGCTTAGGGCTGGGCAATTCACCCCTCCACTTT
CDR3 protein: CASSLGLGNSPLHF

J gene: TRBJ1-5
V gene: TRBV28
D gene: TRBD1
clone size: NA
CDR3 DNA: TGTGCCAGCAAATGGACAGGGGGGCAGCCCCAGCATTTT
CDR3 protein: CASKWTGGQPQHF

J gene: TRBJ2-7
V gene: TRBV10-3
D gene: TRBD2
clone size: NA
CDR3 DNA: TGTGCCATCAGTGAGTCGACTAGCGGGAACTACGAGCAGTACTTC
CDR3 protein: CAISESTSGNYEQYF

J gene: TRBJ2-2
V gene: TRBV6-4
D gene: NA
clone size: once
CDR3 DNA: TGTGCCAGCAGTGGGACAGACACCGGGGAGCTGTTTTTT
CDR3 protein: CASSGTDTGELFF

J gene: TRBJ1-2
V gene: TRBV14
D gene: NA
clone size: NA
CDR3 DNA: TGTGCCAGCAGCCAAGTTTCCAGAATTAATGGCTACACCTTC
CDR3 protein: CASSQVSRINGYTF

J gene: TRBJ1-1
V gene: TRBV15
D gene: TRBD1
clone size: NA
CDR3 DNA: TGTGCCACCAGCAGATCGGACAGGGCTGACGCTTTCTTT
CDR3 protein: CATSRSDRADAFF

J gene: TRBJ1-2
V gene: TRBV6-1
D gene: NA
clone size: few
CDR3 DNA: TGTGCCAGCAGTTCCCGGACAGCCAACTATGGCTACACCTTC
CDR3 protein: CASSSRTANYGYTF

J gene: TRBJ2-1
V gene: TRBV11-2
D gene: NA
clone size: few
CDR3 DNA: TGTGCCAGCAGCTTAGCGTCTAGAAGTGGTGAGCAGTTCTTC
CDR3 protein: CASSLASRSGEQFF

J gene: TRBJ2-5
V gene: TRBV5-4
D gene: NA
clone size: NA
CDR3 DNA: TGTGCCAGCAGCTTGACACCTGACAGGCAGGGAAAGACCCAGTACTTC
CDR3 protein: CASSLTPDRQGKTQYF

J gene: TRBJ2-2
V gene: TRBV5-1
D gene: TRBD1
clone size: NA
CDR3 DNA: TGCGCCAGCAGCAAAAGCCGGGACAGGGTTGGCACCGGGGAGCTGTTTTTT
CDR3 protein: CASSKSRDRVGTGELFF

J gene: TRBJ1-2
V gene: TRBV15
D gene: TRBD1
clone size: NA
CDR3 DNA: TGTGCCACCAGCAGAGCTAGGACAGGGACCTTTTTCGGCTACACCTTC
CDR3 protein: CATSRARTGTFFGYTF

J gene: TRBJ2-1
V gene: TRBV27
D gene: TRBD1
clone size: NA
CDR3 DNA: TGTGCCAGCAGTTTGACAGGGGGGAATGAGCAGTTCTTC
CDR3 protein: CASSLTGGNEQFF

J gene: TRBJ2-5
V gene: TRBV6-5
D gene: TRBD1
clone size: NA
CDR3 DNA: TGTGCCACTACCGGGACAGGGGTAGAGACCCAGTACTTC
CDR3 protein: CATTGTGVETQYF

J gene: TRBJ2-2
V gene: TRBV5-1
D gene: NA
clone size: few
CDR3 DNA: TGCGCCAGCAGCTTTTGGCAAACGAACACCGGGGAGCTGTTTTTT
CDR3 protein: CASSFWQTNTGELFF

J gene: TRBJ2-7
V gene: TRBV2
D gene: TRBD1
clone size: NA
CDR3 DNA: TGTGCCAGCAGTGAACGGGGATTGAAAGGACAGGGGGAGTACGAGCAGTACTTC
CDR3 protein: CASSERGLKGQGEYEQYF

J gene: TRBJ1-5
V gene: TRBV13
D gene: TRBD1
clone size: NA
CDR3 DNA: TGTGCCAGCAGTGCCGGGACAGGTTATCAGCCCCAGCATTTT
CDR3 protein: CASSAGTGYQPQHF

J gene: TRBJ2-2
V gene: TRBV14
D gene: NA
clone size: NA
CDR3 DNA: TGTGCCAGCAGCCACGACTCGTACACCGGGGAGCTGTTTTTT
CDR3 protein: CASSHDSYTGELFF

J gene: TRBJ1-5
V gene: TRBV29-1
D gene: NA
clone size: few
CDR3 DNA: TGCAGCGTTGCCACCGTCGGGGGCAATCAGCCCCAGCATTTT
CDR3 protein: CSVATVGGNQPQHF

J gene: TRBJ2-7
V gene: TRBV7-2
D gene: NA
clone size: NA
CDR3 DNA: TGTGCCAGCAGCTTACGAGGGAGCCCGTCCGAGCAGTACTTC
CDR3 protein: CASSLRGSPSEQYF

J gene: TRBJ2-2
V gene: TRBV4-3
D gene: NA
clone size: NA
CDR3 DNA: TGCGCCAGCAGCCAAGATGGGCTGCGAGCGAACACCGGGGAGCTGTTTTTT
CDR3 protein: CASSQDGLRANTGELFF

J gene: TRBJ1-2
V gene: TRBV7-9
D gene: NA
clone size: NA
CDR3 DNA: TGTGCCAGCAGCTCCGAACTAAACTATGGCTACACCTTC
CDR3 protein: CASSSELNYGYTF

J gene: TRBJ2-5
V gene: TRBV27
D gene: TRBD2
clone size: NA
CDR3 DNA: TGTGCCAGCAGTTCGCCTAGCGGGGGCGAGACCCAGTACTTC
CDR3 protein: CASSSPSGGETQYF

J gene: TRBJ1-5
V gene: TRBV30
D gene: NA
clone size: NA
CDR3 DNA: TGTGCCTGGGGGACCGGGACCGCAAAGGGGGCCCAGCATTTT
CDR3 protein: CAWGTGTAKGAQHF

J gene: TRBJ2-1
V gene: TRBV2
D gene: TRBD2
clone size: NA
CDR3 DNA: TGTGCCAGCAGTGCGGGCCTAGCGGGCAATGAGCAGTTCTTC
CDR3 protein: CASSAGLAGNEQFF

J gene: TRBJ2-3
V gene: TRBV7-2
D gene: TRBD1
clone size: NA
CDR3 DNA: TGTGCCAGCAGCTTAGCTCCCGGACAGGGCACAGATACGCAGTATTTT
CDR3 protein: CASSLAPGQGTDTQYF

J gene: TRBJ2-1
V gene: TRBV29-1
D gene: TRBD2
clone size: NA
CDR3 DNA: TGCAGCGTTGATGGTTTAGCGGGAGGTGGAGAGCAGTTCTTC
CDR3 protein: CSVDGLAGGGEQFF

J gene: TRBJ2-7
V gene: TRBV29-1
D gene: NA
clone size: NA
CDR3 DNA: TGCAGCGTTGTAGATATCTCCTACGAGCAGTACTTC
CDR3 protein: CSVVDISYEQYF

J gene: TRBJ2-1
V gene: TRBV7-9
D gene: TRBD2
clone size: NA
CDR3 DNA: TGTGCCAGCAGCTTAGCGCTTGGTAGCGGGTTGGTCCTCTTCTTC
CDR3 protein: CASSLALGSGLVLFF

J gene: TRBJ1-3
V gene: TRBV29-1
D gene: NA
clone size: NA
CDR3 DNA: TGCAGCGTTGAAGTGTCGAGCGGGCCGAGGTCTTACTCTGGAAACACCATATATTTT
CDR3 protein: CSVEVSSGPRSYSGNTIYF

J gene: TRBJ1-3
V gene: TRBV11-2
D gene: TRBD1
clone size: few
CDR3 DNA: TGTGCCAGCAGCCAGTTGAGGGGGCGAACCTCAAACACCATATATTTT
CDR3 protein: CASSQLRGRTSNTIYF

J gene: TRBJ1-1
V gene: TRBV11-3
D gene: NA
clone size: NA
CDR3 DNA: TGTGCCAGCAGCAAACACGGGGATGAAGCTTTCTTT
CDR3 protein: CASSKHGDEAFF

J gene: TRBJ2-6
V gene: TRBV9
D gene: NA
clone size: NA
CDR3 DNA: TGTGCCAGCTCCGCTGGGGCCAACGTCCTGACTTTC
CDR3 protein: CASSAGANVLTF

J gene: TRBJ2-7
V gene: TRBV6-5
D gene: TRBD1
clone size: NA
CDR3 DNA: TGTGCCAGCAGTTTGACAGGGGATAGCTCCTACGAGCAGTACTTC
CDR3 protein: CASSLTGDSSYEQYF

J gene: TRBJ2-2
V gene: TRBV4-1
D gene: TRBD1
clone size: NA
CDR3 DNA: TGCGCCAGCAGCCAAGTGGCCTTTGGACAGGAGAACACCGGGGAGCTGTTTTTT
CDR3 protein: CASSQVAFGQENTGELFF

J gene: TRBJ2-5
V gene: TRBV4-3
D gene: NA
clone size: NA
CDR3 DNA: TGCGCCAGCAGAAAGGGGGAGACCCAGTACTTC
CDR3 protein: CASRKGETQYF

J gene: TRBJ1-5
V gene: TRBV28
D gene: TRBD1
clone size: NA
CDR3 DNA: TGTGCCAGCAGTGCTGACAGGGGGCCTTATAGCAATCAGCCCCAGCATTTT
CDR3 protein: CASSADRGPYSNQPQHF

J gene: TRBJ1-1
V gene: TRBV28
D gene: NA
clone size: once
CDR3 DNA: TGTGCCAGCAGTTTTGCGGGGACTGGGACTGAAGCTTTCTTT
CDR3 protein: CASSFAGTGTEAFF

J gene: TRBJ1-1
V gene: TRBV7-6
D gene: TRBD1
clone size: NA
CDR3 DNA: TGTGCCAGCAGCCCCAGGACAGGGGGTGGCACTGAAGCTTTCTTT
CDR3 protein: CASSPRTGGGTEAFF

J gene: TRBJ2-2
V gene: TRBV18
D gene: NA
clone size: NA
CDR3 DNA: TGTGCCAGCTCACCCCTAGCCAGCACCGGGGAGCTGTTTTTT
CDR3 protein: CASSPLASTGELFF

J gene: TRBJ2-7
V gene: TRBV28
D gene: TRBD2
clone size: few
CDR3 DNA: TGTGCCAGCAGTTTGTGGCGGGAGGGGAGCCACGAGCAGTACTTC
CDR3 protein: CASSLWREGSHEQYF

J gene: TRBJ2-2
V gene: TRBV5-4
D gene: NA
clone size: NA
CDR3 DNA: TGTGCCAGCAGCCTAACGCAAGTCACCGGGGAGCTGTTTTTT
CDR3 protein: CASSLTQVTGELFF

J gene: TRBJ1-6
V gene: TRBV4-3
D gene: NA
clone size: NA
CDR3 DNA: TGCGCCAGCAGCCTAGCCCGTCAGGGGTTGGGGAATTCACCCCTCCACTTT
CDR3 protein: CASSLARQGLGNSPLHF

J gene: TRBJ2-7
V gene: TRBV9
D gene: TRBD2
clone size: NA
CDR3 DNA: TGTGCCAGCAGCCCGGGCGGGGGGGCCTCATACGAGCAGTACTTC
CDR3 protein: CASSPGGGASYEQYF

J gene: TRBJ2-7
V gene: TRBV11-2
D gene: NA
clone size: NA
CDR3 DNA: TGTGCCAGCAGCCAGTACAGGGGGGGATACGAGCAGTACTTC
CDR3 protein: CASSQYRGGYEQYF

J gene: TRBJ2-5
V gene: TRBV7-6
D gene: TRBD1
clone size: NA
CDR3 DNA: TGTGCCAGCAGTCCCTACCGGGACAGGGGAGGAGAGACCCAGTACTTC
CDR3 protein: CASSPYRDRGGETQYF

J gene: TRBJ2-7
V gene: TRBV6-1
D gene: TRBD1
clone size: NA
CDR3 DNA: TGTGCCAGCTGTCGAACTAGGACAGGGGATGACGAGCAGTACTTC
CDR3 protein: CASCRTRTGDDEQYF

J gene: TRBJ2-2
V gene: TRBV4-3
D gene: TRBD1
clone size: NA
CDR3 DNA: TGCGCCAGCAGCCAGGGGGACAGGGTTGGCGGGGAGCTGTTTTTT
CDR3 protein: CASSQGDRVGGELFF

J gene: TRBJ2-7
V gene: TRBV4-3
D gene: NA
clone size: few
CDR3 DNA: TGCGCCAGCAGCCCCCAGAGGGTCCGGGGCGAGCAGTACTTC
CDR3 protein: CASSPQRVRGEQYF

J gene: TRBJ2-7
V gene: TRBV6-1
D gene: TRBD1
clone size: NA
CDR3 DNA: TGTGCCAGCAGTGAACTGCAGGGGGCGGGCGAGCAGTACTTC
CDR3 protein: CASSELQGAGEQYF